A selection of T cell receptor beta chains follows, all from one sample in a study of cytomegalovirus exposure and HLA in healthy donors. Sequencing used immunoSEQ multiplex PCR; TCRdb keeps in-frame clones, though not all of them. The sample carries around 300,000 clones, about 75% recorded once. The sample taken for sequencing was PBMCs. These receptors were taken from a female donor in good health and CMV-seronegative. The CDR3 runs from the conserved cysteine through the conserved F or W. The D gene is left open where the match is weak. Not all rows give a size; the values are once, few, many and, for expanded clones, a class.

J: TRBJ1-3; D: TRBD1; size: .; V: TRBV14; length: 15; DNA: TGTGCCAGCAGACCCGGACAGGGAGCAGGAAACACCATATATTTT; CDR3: CASRPGQGAGNTIYF
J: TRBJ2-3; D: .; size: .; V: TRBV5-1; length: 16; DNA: .; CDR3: CASSSPGQETFGAQYF
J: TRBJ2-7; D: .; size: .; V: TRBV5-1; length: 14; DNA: TGCGCCAGCAGCTTGTTAGGGAGCTCCTACGAGCAGTACTTC; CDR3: CASSLLGSSYEQYF
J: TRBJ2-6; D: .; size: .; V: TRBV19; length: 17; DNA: TGTGCCAGTAGTTCCCGGTCAATTTCCTCTGGGGCCAACGTCCTGACTTTC; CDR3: CASSSRSISSGANVLTF
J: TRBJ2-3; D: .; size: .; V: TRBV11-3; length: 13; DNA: TGTGCCAGCAGCCGGGGATACACAGATACGCAGTATTTT; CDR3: CASSRGYTDTQYF
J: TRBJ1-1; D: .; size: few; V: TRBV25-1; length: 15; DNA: TGTGCCAGCCAAGCCGACAGAAAAATGAACACTGAAGCTTTCTTT; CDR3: CASQADRKMNTEAFF
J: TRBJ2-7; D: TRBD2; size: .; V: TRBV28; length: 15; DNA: TGTGCCAGCAGTTTCTTTAGCGGGAGTGGATACGAGCAGTACTTC; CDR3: CASSFFSGSGYEQYF
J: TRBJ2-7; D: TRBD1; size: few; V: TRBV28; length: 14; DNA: TGTGCCAGCAGTTTGGGGACCAAGGGGGCCGAGCAGTACTTC; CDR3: CASSLGTKGAEQYF
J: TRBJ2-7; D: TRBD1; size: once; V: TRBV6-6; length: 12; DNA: TGTGCCAGCAGCGCCGACAGGGACGAGCAGTACTTC; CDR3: CASSADRDEQYF
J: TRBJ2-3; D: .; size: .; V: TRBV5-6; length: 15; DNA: TGTGCCAGCAGTCCGCTAGCGTCGGGCACAGATACGCAGTATTTT; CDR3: CASSPLASGTDTQYF
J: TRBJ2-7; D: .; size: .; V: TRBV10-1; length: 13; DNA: TGCGCCAGCAGTGAGTCCACAAGCTACGAGCAGTACTTC; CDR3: CASSESTSYEQYF